Listed below are T cell receptor beta chains from one sample, sequenced in a study of CD8 T cells in Susac syndrome. TCRdb used MiXCR to reprocess the immunoSEQ multiplex PCR reads, holding one entry per CDR3 protein. Among around 150,000 distinct CDR3 sequences listed, around 93% were seen once. The sample consisted of CD8+ T cells from PBMCs. The receptors here all came from a human donor with Susac syndrome. CDR3s include the opening cysteine and the closing phenylalanine or tryptophan. The order of the fields is CDR3 protein, J gene, V gene.

CDR3aa: CASSSLQLNDQPQHF
j_gene: TRBJ1-5
v_gene: TRBV27

CDR3aa: CSAISGLSYEQYF
j_gene: TRBJ2-7
v_gene: TRBV20-1

CDR3aa: CASSPTLVFSGNQETQYF
j_gene: TRBJ2-5
v_gene: TRBV4-1

CDR3aa: CASSVGGGGTYEQYF
j_gene: TRBJ2-7
v_gene: TRBV9

CDR3aa: CASSLVGASLAGGRETQYF
j_gene: TRBJ2-5
v_gene: TRBV11-2

CDR3aa: CASSLTGTGGGYTF
j_gene: TRBJ1-2
v_gene: TRBV27

CDR3aa: CASSLAPGQSNQPQHF
j_gene: TRBJ1-5
v_gene: TRBV5-1

CDR3aa: CASRVESIGSGELFF
j_gene: TRBJ2-2
v_gene: TRBV27

CDR3aa: CASSLAMGQSDYEQYF
j_gene: TRBJ2-7
v_gene: TRBV11-2

CDR3aa: CSVLVNTEAFF
j_gene: TRBJ1-1
v_gene: TRBV20-1

CDR3aa: CASSSTLAPRTSSYNEQFF
j_gene: TRBJ2-1
v_gene: TRBV13

CDR3aa: CATSTGLGYNEQFF
j_gene: TRBJ2-1
v_gene: TRBV15

CDR3aa: CASSGPGETQYF
j_gene: TRBJ2-5
v_gene: TRBV9

CDR3aa: CASASVQETQYF
j_gene: TRBJ2-5
v_gene: TRBV12-3/TRBV12-4

CDR3aa: CASSPLAGVEVVETQYF
j_gene: TRBJ2-5
v_gene: TRBV27

CDR3aa: CASSVGDVYEQYF
j_gene: TRBJ2-7
v_gene: TRBV9

CDR3aa: CASSLRYITTEAFF
j_gene: TRBJ1-1
v_gene: TRBV5-6

CDR3aa: CSARDSTGGTYEQYF
j_gene: TRBJ2-7
v_gene: TRBV20-1

CDR3aa: CAWSEGHEQYF
j_gene: TRBJ2-7
v_gene: TRBV30

CDR3aa: CASSVVTGGPGISYTF
j_gene: TRBJ1-2
v_gene: TRBV9

CDR3aa: CASSPLDVSYNEQFF
j_gene: TRBJ2-1
v_gene: TRBV7-2

CDR3aa: CASSQTGDEQYF
j_gene: TRBJ2-7
v_gene: TRBV4-1

CDR3aa: CASSAPTGVPESEAFF
j_gene: TRBJ1-1
v_gene: TRBV9